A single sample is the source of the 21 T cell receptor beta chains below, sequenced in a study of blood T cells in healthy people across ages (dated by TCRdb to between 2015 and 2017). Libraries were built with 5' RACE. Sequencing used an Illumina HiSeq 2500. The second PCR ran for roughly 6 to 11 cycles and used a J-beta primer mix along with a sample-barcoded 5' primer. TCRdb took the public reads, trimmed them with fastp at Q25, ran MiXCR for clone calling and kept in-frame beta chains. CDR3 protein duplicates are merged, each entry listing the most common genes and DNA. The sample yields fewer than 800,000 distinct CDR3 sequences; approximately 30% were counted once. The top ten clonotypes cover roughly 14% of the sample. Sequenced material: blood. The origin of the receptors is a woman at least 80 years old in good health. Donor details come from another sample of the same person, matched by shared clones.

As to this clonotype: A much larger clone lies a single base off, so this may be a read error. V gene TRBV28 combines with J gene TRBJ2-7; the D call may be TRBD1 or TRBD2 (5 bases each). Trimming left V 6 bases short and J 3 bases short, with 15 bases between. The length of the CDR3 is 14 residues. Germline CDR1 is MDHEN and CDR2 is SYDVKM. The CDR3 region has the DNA TGTGCCAGCAGACCTCTGGGGGAGCTCTACGAGCAGTACTTC. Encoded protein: CASRPLGELYEQYF.

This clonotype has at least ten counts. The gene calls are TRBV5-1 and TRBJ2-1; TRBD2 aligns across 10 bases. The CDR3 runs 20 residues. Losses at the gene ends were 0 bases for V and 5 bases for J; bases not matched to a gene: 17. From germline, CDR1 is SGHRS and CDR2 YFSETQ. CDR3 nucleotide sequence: TGCGCCAGCAGCTTGGAATCCTGGACTAGCGGATTCCAAAGAGACAATGAGCAGTTCTTC. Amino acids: CASSLESWTSGFQRDNEQFF.

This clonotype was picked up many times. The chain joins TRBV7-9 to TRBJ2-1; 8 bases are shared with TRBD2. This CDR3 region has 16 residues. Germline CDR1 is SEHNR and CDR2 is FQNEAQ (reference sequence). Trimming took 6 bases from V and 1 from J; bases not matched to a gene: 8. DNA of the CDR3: TGTGCCAGCAGACCCCCTGGCGGGGGGTCCTACAATGAGCAGTTCTTC. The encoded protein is CASRPPGGGSYNEQFF.

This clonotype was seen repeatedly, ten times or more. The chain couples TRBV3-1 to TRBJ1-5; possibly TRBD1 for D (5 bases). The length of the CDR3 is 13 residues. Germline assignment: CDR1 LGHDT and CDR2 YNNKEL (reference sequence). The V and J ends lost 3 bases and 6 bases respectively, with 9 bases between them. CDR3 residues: CASSHGGGQPQHF. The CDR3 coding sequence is TGTGCCAGCAGCCACGGGGGGGGTCAGCCCCAGCATTTT. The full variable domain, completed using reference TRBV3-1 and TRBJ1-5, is DTAVSQTPKYLVTQMGNDKSIKCEQNLGHDTMYWYKQDSKKFLKIMFSYNNKELIINETVPNRFSPKSPDKAHLNLHINSLELGDSAVYFCASSHGGGQPQHFGDGTRLSIL.

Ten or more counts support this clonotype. The CDR3 reads CASSSPTHEQFF. CDR3 sequence (DNA): TGTGCCAGCAGTTCCCCTACCCATGAGCAGTTCTTC. This chain uses TRBV6-2 or TRBV6-3 with TRBJ2-1, with D uncertain. Between the trimmed V and J ends, which lost 4 bases and 8 bases, there was a span of 9 bases. Per the germline V gene, CDR1 is MNHEY and CDR2 is SVGEGT. This CDR3 comprises 12 residues.

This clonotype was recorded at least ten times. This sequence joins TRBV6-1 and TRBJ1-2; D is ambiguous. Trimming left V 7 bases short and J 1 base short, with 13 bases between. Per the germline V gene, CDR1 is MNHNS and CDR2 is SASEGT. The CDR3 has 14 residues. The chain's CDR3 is CASTYSENNYGYTF. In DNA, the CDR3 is TGTGCCAGCACCTACAGTGAAAATAACTATGGCTACACCTTC.

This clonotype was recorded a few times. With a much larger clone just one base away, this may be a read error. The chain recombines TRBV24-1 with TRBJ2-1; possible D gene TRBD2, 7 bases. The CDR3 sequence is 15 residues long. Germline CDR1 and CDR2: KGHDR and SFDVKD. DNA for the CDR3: TGTGCCGCCAGTGATCGGGGGGCCTCCTACAATGAGCAGTTCTTC. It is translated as CAASDRGASYNEQFF.

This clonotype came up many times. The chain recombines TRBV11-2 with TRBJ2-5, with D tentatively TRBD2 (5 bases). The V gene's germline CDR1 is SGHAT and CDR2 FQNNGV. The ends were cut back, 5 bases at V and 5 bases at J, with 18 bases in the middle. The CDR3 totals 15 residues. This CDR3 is CASSLRTDWRETQYF. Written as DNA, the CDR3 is TGTGCCAGCAGCCTACGGACGGACTGGAGGGAGACCCAGTACTTC.

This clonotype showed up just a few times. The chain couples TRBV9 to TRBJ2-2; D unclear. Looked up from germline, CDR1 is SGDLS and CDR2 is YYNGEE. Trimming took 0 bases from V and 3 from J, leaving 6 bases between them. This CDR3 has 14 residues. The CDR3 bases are TGTGCCAGCAGCGTAGTCCATGACACCGGGGAGCTGTTTTTT. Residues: CASSVVHDTGELFF.

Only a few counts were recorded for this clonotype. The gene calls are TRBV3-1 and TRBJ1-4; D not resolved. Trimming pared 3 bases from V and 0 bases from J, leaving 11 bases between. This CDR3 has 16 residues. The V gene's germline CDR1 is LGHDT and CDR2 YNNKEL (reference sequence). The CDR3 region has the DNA TGTGCCAGCAGCCAGGGAGAGATAGCAACTAATGAAAAACTGTTTTTT. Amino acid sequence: CASSQGEIATNEKLFF. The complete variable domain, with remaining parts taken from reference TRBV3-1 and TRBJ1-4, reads DTAVSQTPKYLVTQMGNDKSIKCEQNLGHDTMYWYKQDSKKFLKIMFSYNNKELIINETVPNRFSPKSPDKAHLNLHINSLELGDSAVYFCASSQGEIATNEKLFFGSGTQLSVL.

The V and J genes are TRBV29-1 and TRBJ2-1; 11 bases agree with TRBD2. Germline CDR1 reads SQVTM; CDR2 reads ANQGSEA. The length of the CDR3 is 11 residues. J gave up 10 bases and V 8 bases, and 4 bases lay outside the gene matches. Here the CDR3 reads CSTSGRREQFF. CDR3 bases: TGCAGCACTAGCGGGAGACGGGAGCAGTTCTTC.

The CDR3 sequence is CASSYSINGNTEAFF. In nucleotides, the CDR3 is TGTGCCAGCAGTTACTCGATTAACGGGAACACTGAAGCTTTCTTT. V usage is TRBV6-2 or TRBV6-3 and J usage is TRBJ1-1; no reliable D call. Per germline, CDR1 MNHEY and CDR2 SVGEGT. The CDR3 covers 15 residues. V lost 0 bases and J 1 base, leaving 9 bases between the germline ends.

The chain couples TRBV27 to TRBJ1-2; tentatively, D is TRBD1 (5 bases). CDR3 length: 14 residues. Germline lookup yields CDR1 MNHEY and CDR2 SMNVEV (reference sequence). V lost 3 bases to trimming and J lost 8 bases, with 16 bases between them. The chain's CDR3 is CASSLAGVPQGYTF. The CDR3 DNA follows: TGTGCCAGCAGTTTGGCGGGGGTCCCACAGGGCTACACCTTC.

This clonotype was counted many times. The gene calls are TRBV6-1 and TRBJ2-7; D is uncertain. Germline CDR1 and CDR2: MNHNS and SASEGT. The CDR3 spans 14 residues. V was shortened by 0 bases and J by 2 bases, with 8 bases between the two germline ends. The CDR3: CASSEAGSPYEQYF. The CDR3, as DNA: TGTGCCAGCAGTGAAGCAGGTAGCCCCTACGAGCAGTACTTC.

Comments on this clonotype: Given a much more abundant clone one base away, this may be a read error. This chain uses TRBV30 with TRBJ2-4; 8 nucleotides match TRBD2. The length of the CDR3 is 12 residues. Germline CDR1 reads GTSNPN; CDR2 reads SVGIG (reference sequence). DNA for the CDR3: TGTGCCTGGAGGGGACTAGGGAACATTCAGCACTTC. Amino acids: CAWRGLGNIQHF.

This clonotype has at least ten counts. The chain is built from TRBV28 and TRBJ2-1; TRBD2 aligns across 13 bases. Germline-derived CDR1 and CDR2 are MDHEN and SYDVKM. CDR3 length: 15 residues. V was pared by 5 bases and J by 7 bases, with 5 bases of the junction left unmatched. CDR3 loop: CASSTTSGGANEQFF. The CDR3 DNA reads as TGTGCCAGCAGTACTACTAGCGGGGGGGCGAATGAGCAGTTCTTC.

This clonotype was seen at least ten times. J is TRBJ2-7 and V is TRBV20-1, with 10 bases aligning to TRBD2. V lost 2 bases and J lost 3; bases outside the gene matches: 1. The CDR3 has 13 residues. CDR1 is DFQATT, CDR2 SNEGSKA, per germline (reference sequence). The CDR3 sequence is CSARIAGGYEQYF. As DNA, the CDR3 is TGCAGTGCTAGAATAGCGGGGGGCTACGAGCAGTACTTC.

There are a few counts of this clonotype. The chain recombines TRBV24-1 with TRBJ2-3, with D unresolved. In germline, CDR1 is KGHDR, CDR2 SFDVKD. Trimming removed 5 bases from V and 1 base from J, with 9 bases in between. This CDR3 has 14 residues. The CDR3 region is CATSGAAGTDTQYF. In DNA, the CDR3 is TGTGCCACCAGTGGGGCAGCTGGCACAGATACGCAGTATTTT.

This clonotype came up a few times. The CDR3 nucleotides read TGCGTTAGCGGGGCGAACACCGGGGAGCTGTTTTTT. As protein: CVSGANTGELFF. V usage is TRBV20-1 and J usage is TRBJ2-2; 8 bases fit TRBD2. CDR3 length equals 12 residues. Germline-derived CDR1 and CDR2 are DFQATT and SNEGSKA (reference sequence).

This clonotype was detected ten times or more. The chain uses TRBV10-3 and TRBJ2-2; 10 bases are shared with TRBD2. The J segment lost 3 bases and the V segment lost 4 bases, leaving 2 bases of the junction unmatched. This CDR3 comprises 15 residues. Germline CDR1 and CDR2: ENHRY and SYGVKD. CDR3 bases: TGTGCCATCAGTGGACTAGCGGGCGACACCGGGGAGCTGTTTTTT. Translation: CAISGLAGDTGELFF.

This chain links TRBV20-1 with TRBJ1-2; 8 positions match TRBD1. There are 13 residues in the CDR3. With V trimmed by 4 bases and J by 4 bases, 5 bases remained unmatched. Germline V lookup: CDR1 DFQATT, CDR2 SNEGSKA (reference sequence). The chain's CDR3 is CSAIIGQGYGYTF. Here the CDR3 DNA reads TGCAGTGCTATCATCGGACAGGGCTATGGCTACACCTTC.